One sample yielded the 23 T cell receptor beta chains listed below, sequenced in a study of HIV-infected children after antiretroviral therapy interruption. The TCR library was built from RNA with a 3' RACE protocol and unique molecular identifiers. TCRdb re-called the 3' RACE reads through MiXCR, storing one row per CDR3 protein. The table lists about 46,000 distinct CDR3 sequences, approximately 4.3% of them singletons. As to treatment: PENTA 11 planned treatment interruption arm or continuous ART arm. This specimen was CD45RA+ CD4+ T cells from PBMCs, pooled from several time points, taken from a donor given antiretroviral therapy, either interrupted or continuous. Noted subset: naive CD4+ CD45RA+ CD45RO- T cells. Receptor source: a pool of human donors with HIV.

This clonotype was seen ten or more times. V usage is TRBV6-6 and J usage is TRBJ2-5; D may be TRBD2 (5 bases). Germline CDR1 is MNHNY and CDR2 is SVGAGI (reference sequence). Deletions cut 0 bases from V and 4 bases from J, with 6 bases between. The CDR3 runs to 13 residues. The CDR3 sequence is CASSYSGGETQYF. CDR3 nucleotides: TGTGCCAGCAGTTACTCAGGAGGAGAGACCCAGTACTTC.

A few counts support this clonotype. The V call is TRBV30, the J call TRBJ1-3; tentatively, D is TRBD1 (5 bases). The CDR3 is 16 amino acids. Deletions cut 3 bases from V and 0 bases from J, with 15 bases between. CDR1 is GTSNPN, CDR2 SVGIG, per germline (reference sequence). This chain's CDR3 is CAWSAGHFSSGNTIYF. The CDR3 DNA is TGTGCCTGGAGCGCGGGGCACTTCTCCTCTGGAAACACCATATATTTT.

Sample share makes this clonotype medium-sized. V and J are TRBV20-1 and TRBJ2-2; the D is unclear. The germline V gene has CDR1 DFQATT and CDR2 SNEGSKA (reference sequence). Trimming stripped 3 bases from V and 0 bases from J, with 8 bases between. The length of the CDR3 is 14 residues. The DNA for the CDR3 is TGCAGTGCTAGCCAGCATGCGAACACCGGGGAGCTGTTTTTT. Translating gives CSASQHANTGELFF.

This clonotype has only a few counts. The rearrangement uses TRBV2 and TRBJ2-7, with D unresolved. Germline-derived CDR1 and CDR2 are SNHLY and FYNNEI. This CDR3 region has 14 residues. The V and J ends lost 7 bases and 2 bases respectively, with 15 bases between them. The CDR3: CASNPLAAAYEQYF. The CDR3, as DNA: TGTGCCAGCAATCCATTGGCTGCCGCCTACGAGCAGTACTTC.

The chain combines TRBV12-3 or TRBV12-4 with TRBJ2-3; tentative D call: TRBD2 (6 bases). Trimming removed 3 bases at V and 7 bases at J, with 14 bases between. The CDR3 has 14 residues. The CDR3 bases are TGTGCCAGCAGTTTTTCCGGGGGTGCAAATACGCAGTATTTT. It encodes CASSFSGGANTQYF.

This clonotype was recorded at least ten times. V gene TRBV19 combines with J gene TRBJ2-7; TRBD2 might be the D (7 bases). The germline V gene encodes CDR1 LNHDA and CDR2 SQIVND (reference sequence). This CDR3 is built from 12 residues. Trimming shortened V by 5 bases and J by 7 bases, and 12 bases separated the two germline ends. In DNA, the CDR3 is TGTGCCAGTAGTGCGGGGGCGGAGGAGCAGTACTTC. Translating it yields CASSAGAEEQYF.

This clonotype was seen many times. The chain couples TRBV27 to TRBJ1-5; 9 positions match TRBD1. The length of the CDR3 is 15 residues. Germline V gives CDR1 MNHEY, CDR2 SMNVEV (reference sequence). The V segment lost 5 bases and the J segment 4 bases; nucleotides outside the gene matches: 6. The CDR3 is CASSRGTGSNQPQHF. CDR3 sequence (DNA): TGTGCCAGCAGTAGAGGGACAGGGTCAAATCAGCCCCAGCATTTT.

This clonotype was seen a few times. The chain uses TRBV10-2 and TRBJ1-6; D might be TRBD1 (5 bases). Trimming pared 2 bases from V and 7 bases from J, leaving 12 bases between. This CDR3 has 15 residues. CDR1 WSHSY and CDR2 SAAADI come from the germline V gene. In DNA, the CDR3 is TGCGCCAGCAGTGAGCAAGGGGATGGGAATTCACCCCTCCACTTT. It specifies CASSEQGDGNSPLHF.

By share, this clonotype ranks as medium-sized (0.01 to 0.1%). CDR3 amino acids: CASIGGQTYEQYF. DNA for the CDR3: TGTGCCAGCATAGGGGGACAGACCTACGAGCAGTACTTC. The rearrangement joins TRBV6-5 to TRBJ2-7; 7 nucleotides align to TRBD1. The ends lost 7 bases at V and 2 bases at J; junction bases unmatched: 5. This CDR3 has 13 amino acids. The germline gives CDR1 MNHEY, CDR2 SVGAGI.

This clonotype was detected ten times or more. This chain joins TRBV5-5 and TRBJ1-1, with a possible D match to TRBD1 (5 bases). V was trimmed by 10 bases and J by 1 base, leaving 20 bases between them. The CDR3 is 15 residues long. The V gene's germline CDR1 is SGHKS and CDR2 YYEKEE (reference sequence). In nucleotides, the CDR3 is TGTGCCGGGGGGTCGGGGATCGGGCCGAACACTGAAGCTTTCTTT. This gives the protein CAGGSGIGPNTEAFF. The complete variable domain, with remaining parts taken from reference TRBV5-5 and TRBJ1-1, reads DAGVTQSPTHLIKTRGQQVTLRCSPISGHKSVSWYQQVLGQGPQFIFQYYEKEERGRGNFPDRFSARQFPNYSSELNVNALLLGDSALYLCAGGSGIGPNTEAFFGQGTRLTVV.

In its sample, this clonotype was seen many times. The chain joins TRBV30 to TRBJ2-1; 9 bases agree with TRBD2. J lost 16 bases, V lost 0 bases, and 10 bases had no gene match. The germline gives CDR1 GTSNPN, CDR2 SVGIG (reference sequence). The CDR3 covers 13 residues. In nucleotides, the CDR3 is TGTGCCTGGAGTGTACTCGCGGGGGGGCAGGGATTCTTC. Protein: CAWSVLAGGQGFF.

This clonotype was counted at least ten times. This chain links TRBV7-2 with TRBJ2-1; TRBD2 is a possible D gene (6 bases). V lost 1 base and J lost 8, with 21 bases in between. In germline, CDR1 is SGHTA, CDR2 FQGNSA. This CDR3 is 17 amino acids long. DNA for the CDR3: TGTGCCAGCAGCTTAGGTTACTCCGGGACTTTTCCCCATGAGCAGTTCTTC. This gives the protein CASSLGYSGTFPHEQFF.

This clonotype was observed at least ten times. The chain links TRBV11-2 to TRBJ1-5, with D possibly TRBD1 on 6 matching bases. V was shortened by 5 bases and J by 5 bases, with 10 bases between the two germline ends. This CDR3 has 13 residues. Germline loops: CDR1 SGHAT, CDR2 FQNNGV. CDR3 in DNA: TGTGCCAGCAGCCTCTACAGGGATCAGCCCCAGCATTTT. Translation: CASSLYRDQPQHF.

This clonotype showed up many times. The chain carries TRBV2 and TRBJ1-6; 9 bases are a match to TRBD1. CDR1 SNHLY and CDR2 FYNNEI come from the germline V gene. This CDR3 has 17 residues. Trimming removed 7 bases from V and 10 bases from J; junction bases left unmatched: 17. CDR3 amino acids: CASTVEGTGRSGSPLHF. Written as DNA, the CDR3 is TGTGCCAGCACGGTAGAAGGGACAGGGAGGAGTGGATCACCCCTCCACTTT.

This clonotype came up many times. This chain connects TRBV5-5 to TRBJ1-1; D is undetermined. The CDR3 length is 13 residues. Germline V CDR1 and CDR2: SGHKS, YYEKEE (reference sequence). V lost 7 bases to trimming and J lost 0 bases, with 10 bases between them. The CDR3 reads CASAFTLNTEAFF. The CDR3 nucleotides are TGTGCCAGCGCATTTACTTTGAACACTGAAGCTTTCTTT.

This clonotype has more than one count but fewer than ten. The V and J genes are TRBV20-1 and TRBJ2-1, with 8 bases matching TRBD2. This CDR3 is built from 16 residues. V was pared by 0 bases and J by 4 bases, with 8 bases of the junction left unmatched. CDR1 is DFQATT and CDR2 is SNEGSKA in the germline V gene (reference sequence). CDR3 sequence: CSARDPSSGPYNEQFF. CDR3 bases: TGCAGTGCTAGAGATCCCTCTAGCGGGCCGTACAATGAGCAGTTCTTC.

This clonotype was counted at least ten times. The rearrangement uses TRBV2 and TRBJ1-1; D not certain. CDR3 length: 13 residues. Trimming took 4 bases from V and 7 from J, leaving 13 bases between them. Germline loops: CDR1 SNHLY, CDR2 FYNNEI. As DNA, the CDR3 is TGTGCCAGCAGTGCAAGGTGGGCGGATGAAGCTTTCTTT. It translates to CASSARWADEAFF.

This clonotype was seen more than once but under ten times. One junction end disagrees with the germline gene, perhaps due to a read error. The V gene is TRBV7-2, the J gene TRBJ1-1, with D maybe TRBD1 (5 bases). Per the germline V gene, CDR1 is SGHTA and CDR2 is FQGNSA. The CDR3 contains 14 residues. In DNA, the CDR3 is TGCGCCAGCAGCCAACGACAGTTAAACACTGAAGCTTTCTTT. Translation: CASSQRQLNTEAFF.

The rearrangement uses TRBV19 and TRBJ2-1, with 10 bases lining up with TRBD1. Trimming took 8 bases from V and 8 from J; bases not matched to a gene: 6. This CDR3 contains 13 residues. Per the germline V gene, CDR1 is LNHDA and CDR2 is SQIVND (reference sequence). CDR3 sequence: CASRDRGEDEQFF. DNA of the CDR3: TGTGCCAGTCGGGACAGGGGAGAGGATGAGCAGTTCTTC.

V gene TRBV4-1 combines with J gene TRBJ2-3; 9 bases line up with TRBD2. The CDR3 totals 17 residues. V was pared by 2 bases and J by 0 bases, with 6 bases of the junction left unmatched. Germline V gene lookup returns CDR1 MGHRA and CDR2 YSYEKL. CDR3 DNA sequence: TGCGCCAGCAGCCAACTGCCGGGACTAGCTAGCACAGATACGCAGTATTTT. It is translated as CASSQLPGLASTDTQYF.

This clonotype was recorded at least ten times. DNA of the CDR3: TGTGCCACCAGTGATTTCCCAGGGAAGGGAGATACGCAGTATTTT. It codes for CATSDFPGKGDTQYF. The chain joins TRBV24-1 to TRBJ2-3; tentative D call: TRBD1 (5 bases). V was clipped by 1 base and J by 5 bases, with 12 bases between them. The CDR3 sequence is 15 residues long. Germline CDR1 KGHDR, CDR2 SFDVKD.

This clonotype appeared many times. The chain joins TRBV21-1 to TRBJ2-7; TRBD1 is the table's D call, not checked against the DNA. TRBV21-1 represents a pseudogene. The CDR3 runs 13 residues. CDR3 residues: CASSTPDAYEQYF. DNA for the CDR3: TGTGCCAGCAGCACCCCCGACGCCTACGAGCAGTACTTC.

This clonotype is medium-sized within its sample. The chain carries TRBV20-1 and TRBJ2-1; 8 bases are shared with TRBD2. Trimming took 5 bases from V and 6 from J; bases not matched to a gene: 6. This CDR3 spans 13 amino acids. Germline assignment: CDR1 DFQATT and CDR2 SNEGSKA (reference sequence). CDR3 loop: CSAYYRGGNEQFF. The CDR3 region has the DNA TGCAGTGCTTATTACCGGGGGGGCAATGAGCAGTTCTTC.